This paragraph covers one T cell receptor (beta chain) sequence. The sample belongs to a study of T cell responses to AZD1222 COVID-19 vaccine. The CDR3 has 16 residues. Trimming shortened V by 1 base and J by 5 bases, and 15 bases separated the two germline ends. CDR1 is MNHNY and CDR2 is SVGAGI in the germline V gene (reference sequence). Libraries were prepared by immunoSEQ multiplex PCR; TCRdb keeps only in-frame clonotypes and omits some of them. The sample shows about 130,000 clones, 80% to 90% of them seen only once. This TCR was sampled from an adult in good health. Here the sequenced sample was peripheral blood, taken on day 0 of AZD1222 vaccination. V and J are TRBV6-6 and TRBJ1-5; D is perhaps TRBD1 (5 bases). CDR3 bases: TGTGCCAGCAGTTACTTTGGGGGGAATTTGGATCAGCCCCAGCATTTT. Amino acid sequence: CASSYFGGNLDQPQHF.